This T cell receptor beta chain was sequenced during a study of Graves' ophthalmopathy and Graves' hyperthyroidism. Whole-study results and caveats: Blood shared most expanded thyroid clonotypes above 0.001 frequency. Ophthalmopathy progression was predicted by the model at 60% to 71% sensitivity and approximately 73% specificity.

Trimming took off 10 bases at V and 1 base at J, with 11 bases between the two ends. This CDR3 spans 12 amino acids. Germline CDR1 and CDR2: MDHEN and SYDVKM. As the template, RNA transcripts were used to amplify TCR beta CDR3 regions. The first round was an RT-PCR with HTBI primers, and the second round was a multiplex PCR. TCRdb passed the multiplex PCR reads through MiXCR, listing each CDR3 protein once. The table has just over 600,000 distinct CDR3 sequences, about 24% seen once. About 10 ml of fresh blood yielded the PBMCs by density gradient. This clonotype was found many times. The antigen is unknown.

The specimen sequenced was peripheral blood. This TCR derives from a woman younger than 35 with stable Graves' hyperthyroidism. Some clones in this sample may be carry-over from other donors' samples. This chain uses TRBV28 with TRBJ2-7; D gene unclear. CDR3: CATKALSYEQYF. CDR3 nucleotides: TGTGCCACCAAGGCGCTATCCTACGAGCAGTACTTC. Full variable domain (missing parts from reference TRBV28 and TRBJ2-7): DVKVTQSSRYLVKRTGEKVFLECVQDMDHENMFWYRQDPGLGLRLIYFSYDVKMKEKGDIPEGYSVSREKKERFSLILESASTNQTSMYLCATKALSYEQYFGPGTRLTVT.